A selection of T cell receptor beta chains follows, all from one sample in a study of cytomegalovirus exposure and HLA in healthy donors. Method: immunoSEQ multiplex PCR; TCRdb's copy keeps in-frame clones and lacks some. In the table there are about 180,000 clones, more than 75% of which are singletons. The specimen was PBMCs. The receptors shown here come from a woman under 40 in good health and CMV-seropositive. Both conserved end residues are part of each CDR3. D genes are given only for firm matches. For some rows the clone size is stated as once, few or many, or as a class when expanded; others skip it.

D: -; size: -; J: TRBJ2-1; V: TRBV4-3; DNA: TGCGCCAACAGCCAAGGTGTAGGGGGCAATGAGCAGTTCTTC; CDR3: CANSQGVGGNEQFF
D: -; size: few; J: TRBJ1-1; V: TRBV10-2; DNA: TGCGCCAGCAGTAACAGGGCGATCGGCACTGAAGCTTTCTTT; CDR3: CASSNRAIGTEAFF
D: TRBD1; size: -; J: TRBJ2-3; V: TRBV19; DNA: TGTGCCAGTAGTCCACGGACAGGGATCGGAGATACGCAGTATTTT; CDR3: CASSPRTGIGDTQYF
D: TRBD2; size: -; J: TRBJ2-1; V: TRBV11-2; DNA: TGTGCCAGCAGCTTATCACGGACTAGCGGGGGGGGAAACTACAATGAGCAGTTCTTC; CDR3: CASSLSRTSGGGNYNEQFF
D: -; size: -; J: TRBJ1-1; V: TRBV4-3; DNA: TGCGCCAGCAGCCAACAACAGGGTCTGAACACTGAAGCTTTCTTT; CDR3: CASSQQQGLNTEAFF
D: TRBD1; size: -; J: TRBJ2-7; V: TRBV7-2; DNA: TGTGCCGGGAGGGACAGGGGGCGGCCCGAGCAGTACTTC; CDR3: CAGRDRGRPEQYF
D: -; size: -; J: TRBJ2-7; V: TRBV30; DNA: TGTGCCTGGACCGCCGGGGGCTACGAGCAGTACTTC; CDR3: CAWTAGGYEQYF
D: TRBD2; size: -; J: TRBJ2-7; V: TRBV6-5; DNA: TGTGCCAGCAGTTACGGGACTAGCGGGCGAACCTACGAGCAGTACTTC; CDR3: CASSYGTSGRTYEQYF
D: TRBD1; size: few; J: TRBJ1-1; V: TRBV2; DNA: TGTGCCAGCAGTGAAGTCAGGGGGTACACTGAAGCTTTCTTT; CDR3: CASSEVRGYTEAFF
D: TRBD2; size: -; J: TRBJ2-1; V: TRBV11-2; DNA: TGTGCCAGCAGCTCCTACATTGGCGGGGGAAGGGGTGAGCAGTTCTTC; CDR3: CASSSYIGGGRGEQFF
D: TRBD1; size: -; J: TRBJ2-1; V: TRBV6-1; DNA: TGTGCCAGCAGTTCGCAGACAGGGGGGAATGAGCAGTTCTTC; CDR3: CASSSQTGGNEQFF
D: TRBD1; size: once; J: TRBJ2-7; V: TRBV28; DNA: TGTGCCATTACTCCGGGACAGGTTATCTCCTACGAGCAGTACTTC; CDR3: CAITPGQVISYEQYF
D: -; size: -; J: TRBJ2-1; V: TRBV18; DNA: TGTGCCAGCTCACCACAAGGAGGGGTGGGCTACAATGAGCAGTTCTTC; CDR3: CASSPQGGVGYNEQFF
D: -; size: few; J: TRBJ2-5; V: TRBV11-3; DNA: TGTGCCAGCAGGGCAGGGTTCCAAGAGACCCAGTACTTC; CDR3: CASRAGFQETQYF
D: TRBD1; size: -; J: TRBJ2-5; V: TRBV5-1; DNA: TGCGCCAGCAGCTTGGACGGCAGGGGGCGCGAAGAGACCCAGTACTTC; CDR3: CASSLDGRGREETQYF
D: -; size: -; J: TRBJ1-5; V: TRBV6-1; DNA: TGTGCCAGCAGTGAGGGCTTGGGCAATCAGCCCCAGCATTTT; CDR3: CASSEGLGNQPQHF
D: TRBD2; size: -; J: TRBJ2-2; V: TRBV7-9; DNA: TGTGCCAGCAGCACGCGGACTAGCGGGGTCACCGGGGAGCTGTTTTTT; CDR3: CASSTRTSGVTGELFF
D: -; size: -; J: TRBJ1-5; V: TRBV2; DNA: TGTGCCAGCAGTGATTTCGAGGGGAGGTTGAGCAATCAGCCCCAGCATTTT; CDR3: CASSDFEGRLSNQPQHF
D: -; size: -; J: TRBJ2-7; V: TRBV5-1; DNA: TGCGCCAGCAGCTTAGGGGCAGCCTCCTACGAGCAGTACTTC; CDR3: CASSLGAASYEQYF
D: -; size: few; J: TRBJ2-5; V: TRBV5-1; DNA: TGCGCCAGCAGCTTGGAGGTAAGAGGAGGATTCGGCGAGACCCAGTACTTC; CDR3: CASSLEVRGGFGETQYF
D: TRBD1; size: -; J: TRBJ2-1; V: TRBV2; DNA: TGTGCCGGTAGACAGGGTCGGGATGAGCAGTTCTTC; CDR3: CAGRQGRDEQFF
D: -; size: once; J: TRBJ1-5; V: TRBV7-9; DNA: TGTGCCAGCAGCTTATGGCGGACAGCTTATAGCAATCAGCCCCAGCATTTT; CDR3: CASSLWRTAYSNQPQHF
D: -; size: -; J: TRBJ1-2; V: TRBV30; DNA: TGTGCCTGGAGTGCGGCCCCCGGGACACATTATGGCTACACCTTC; CDR3: CAWSAAPGTHYGYTF
D: TRBD1; size: -; J: TRBJ2-7; V: TRBV2; DNA: TGTGCCAGCTCTCAGACAGGGGTCCACTACGAGCAGTACTTC; CDR3: CASSQTGVHYEQYF
D: -; size: -; J: TRBJ1-3; V: TRBV2; DNA: TGTGCCAGCACCCCTGACAGGTCGGGAAACACCATATATTTT; CDR3: CASTPDRSGNTIYF
D: TRBD2; size: -; J: TRBJ2-3; V: TRBV5-6; DNA: TGTGCCAGCAGCTTGGGATTCTTAGCGGGGGGACAAAAGTATTTT; CDR3: CASSLGFLAGGQKYF
D: TRBD1; size: once; J: TRBJ2-7; V: TRBV28; DNA: TGTGCCAGCAGTACCCCCGGGACAGCAGTCTACGAGCAGTACTTC; CDR3: CASSTPGTAVYEQYF
D: TRBD1; size: -; J: TRBJ1-5; V: TRBV28; DNA: TGTGCCAGCAGGCGGATACAGGGGGCTCGTCAGCCCCAGCATTTT; CDR3: CASRRIQGARQPQHF
D: TRBD1; size: -; J: TRBJ1-3; V: TRBV7-2; DNA: TGTGCCAGCAGCTCAGACAGGGGTATTCACACCATATATTTT; CDR3: CASSSDRGIHTIYF
D: -; size: -; J: TRBJ1-5; V: TRBV7-5; DNA: TGTGCCAGAAGCTTAGGTTTAGGGGCCTATCAGCCCCAGCATTTT; CDR3: CARSLGLGAYQPQHF
D: -; size: few; J: TRBJ2-7; V: TRBV7-2; DNA: TGTGCCAGCAGCTTAATGAGCTCCTACGAGCAGTACTTC; CDR3: CASSLMSSYEQYF
D: -; size: -; J: TRBJ2-1; V: TRBV6-6; DNA: TGTGCCAGCAGACCGCGCCTATCTTACAATGAGCAGTTCTTC; CDR3: CASRPRLSYNEQFF
D: -; size: -; J: TRBJ1-1; V: TRBV11-3; DNA: TGTGCCAGCAGCTTAGATACAAGGGGCACTGAAGCTTTCTTT; CDR3: CASSLDTRGTEAFF
D: TRBD2; size: -; J: TRBJ2-1; V: TRBV5-1; DNA: TGCGCCAGCAGCCCTTTAAAGGGAGCGGGGCATTACAATGAGCAGTTCTTC; CDR3: CASSPLKGAGHYNEQFF
D: -; size: -; J: TRBJ1-2; V: TRBV13; DNA: TGTGCCATCCCCCTCGCAGGGCAGCAAGGCTACACCTTC; CDR3: CAIPLAGQQGYTF
D: -; size: -; J: TRBJ2-2; V: TRBV7-9; DNA: TGTGCCAGCAGCTTAGTTATCCCAGGGCCCGTGCCGAACACCGGGGAGCTGTTTTTT; CDR3: CASSLVIPGPVPNTGELFF
D: TRBD1; size: -; J: TRBJ2-5; V: TRBV7-9; DNA: TGTGCCAGCAGCTTCCCTAGGGGACAGGGTATTCGGGAGCAGTACTTC; CDR3: CASSFPRGQGIREQYF